This TCR beta chain was retrieved from a study of monozygotic twins with inflammatory bowel disease. The germline gives CDR1 SGHTA, CDR2 FQGNSA. The CDR3 is 13 residues long. Starting material for each TCR library was about 3,200 ng of total RNA. The UMIs carried a 6-nucleotide sample barcode, and they were added by template switching. TCRdb processed the 5' RACE reads again and assigns one entry to each CDR3 protein, with no DNA. Its table records about 300,000 distinct CDR3 sequences. With regard to this clonotype: The antigen is unknown.

Study-level results: No difference was seen in repertoire similarity between concordant and discordant twins, possibly from limited power. A lone strong IBD-associated signal or clonotype found no support.

This TCR was recovered from a human donor with ulcerative colitis or Crohn's disease, or a healthy co-twin of an affected twin (not recorded which). Source material: blood. V usage is TRBV7-2 and J usage is TRBJ1-5. CDR3 in amino acids: CASSLVVYQPQHF. The full variable domain, completed using reference TRBV7-2 and TRBJ1-5, is GAGVSQSPSNKVTEKGKDVELRCDPISGHTALYWYRQSLGQGLEFLIYFQGNSAPDKSGLPSDRFSAERTGGSVSTLTIQRTQQEDSAVYLCASSLVVYQPQHFGDGTRLSIL.